Presented here are 26 T cell receptor beta chains from one specimen sequenced in a study of T cell responses to AZD1222 COVID-19 vaccine. Sequenced by immunoSEQ multiplex PCR; TCRdb stores in-frame clones only, minus some. The sample consists of fewer than 180,000 clones, more than 85% of them appearing once. The input for sequencing was peripheral blood, taken 28 days after the second AZD1222 dose. These receptors originate from an adult who received the AZD1222 COVID-19 vaccine.

The chain has TRBV7-2 and TRBJ1-5, with D uncertain. There are 15 residues in the CDR3. Germline V CDR1 and CDR2: SGHTA, FQGNSA. The germline V and J ends were trimmed by 5 bases and 0 bases, with 11 bases remaining between them. As DNA, the CDR3 is TGTGCCAGCAGCCCACGAGGTTCTAGCAATCAGCCCCAGCATTTT. Amino acids: CASSPRGSSNQPQHF.

The rearrangement links TRBV5-4 to TRBJ1-2, with unresolved D. Trimming cost V 4 bases and J 4 bases, with 8 bases left between them. This CDR3 is built from 12 residues. Germline values: CDR1 SGHNT, CDR2 YYREEE (reference sequence). The CDR3 nucleotides are TGTGCCAGCAGCACGTCTCTCTATGGCTACACCTTC. Amino acid sequence: CASSTSLYGYTF.

V gene TRBV2 combines with J gene TRBJ1-2, with D possibly matching TRBD1 (6 bases). V was pared by 8 bases and J by 6 bases, with 16 bases between. CDR3 length: 13 amino acids. Germline V lookup: CDR1 SNHLY, CDR2 FYNNEI. In DNA, the CDR3 is TGTGCCAGCTTCCGGACAGACACCGATGGCTACACCTTC. This sequence encodes CASFRTDTDGYTF.

For the CDR3, the DNA is TGTGCCAGCAGCGCCCGGACTAGCGGGCGGAGCTCCTACAATGAGCAGTTCTTC. Translated, it gives CASSARTSGRSSYNEQFF. This chain links TRBV14 with TRBJ2-1, with 11 nucleotides matching TRBD2. The CDR3 is made up of 18 amino acids. V lost 5 bases to trimming and J lost 0 bases; unmatched junction nucleotides: 9. In germline, CDR1 is SGHDN, CDR2 FVKESK.

Written as DNA, the CDR3 is TGTGCCACCAGCTCACGTCGACAGCCAACTAATGAAAAACTGTTTTTT. Protein: CATSSRRQPTNEKLFF. The chain recombines TRBV15 with TRBJ1-4, with D perhaps TRBD1 (5 bases). The CDR3 covers 16 residues. V gave up 5 bases and J gave up 0 bases, with 13 bases separating them. Germline V lookup: CDR1 LNHNV, CDR2 YYDKDF (reference sequence).

The rearrangement joins TRBV29-1 to TRBJ2-3; TRBD2 agrees at 8 bases. The CDR3 loop spans 18 amino acids. Germline CDR1 and CDR2: SQVTM and ANQGSEA. The CDR3 region has the DNA TGCAGGGTCGTTGGGCTAGCGGGTCGGGGGACTAACACAGATACGCAGTATTTT. Protein product: CRVVGLAGRGTNTDTQYF.

CDR3 DNA: TGTGCCAGCAGCGTAGGACAGGGGAGCTCCTATAATTCACCCCTCCACTTT. Translating it yields CASSVGQGSSYNSPLHF. The genes are TRBV9 and TRBJ1-6; 8 positions agree with TRBD1. V lost 0 bases, J lost 0 bases, and 2 bases stayed unmatched. The CDR3 has 17 amino acids. The germline V gene encodes CDR1 SGDLS and CDR2 YYNGEE.

The V gene is TRBV11-2, the J gene TRBJ2-1; D is unclear. CDR3 length equals 12 residues. Deletions cut 3 bases from V and 9 bases from J, with 9 bases between. Germline-derived CDR1 and CDR2 are SGHAT and FQNNGV. The CDR3 region is CASSFRPVEQFF. The CDR3 DNA reads TGTGCCAGCAGCTTTCGGCCGGTTGAGCAGTTCTTC.

The rearrangement joins TRBV19 to TRBJ2-7, with D tentatively TRBD2 (6 bases). The ends were cut back, 8 bases at V and 4 bases at J, with 18 bases in the middle. Germline loops: CDR1 LNHDA, CDR2 SQIVND (reference sequence). This CDR3 contains 14 residues. This chain's CDR3 is CASRDAGNAYEQYF. As DNA, the CDR3 is TGTGCCAGTCGTGACGCGGGGAATGCATACGAGCAGTACTTC.

The V call is TRBV30, the J call TRBJ1-2; D remains unclear. V was shortened by 0 bases and J by 6 bases, with 11 bases between the two germline ends. The CDR3 has 13 amino acids. Looked up from germline, CDR1 is GTSNPN and CDR2 is SVGIG (reference sequence). The CDR3 reads CAWSVGARDGYTF. The DNA for the CDR3 is TGTGCCTGGAGTGTAGGAGCGCGCGATGGCTACACCTTC.

The gene calls are TRBV5-1 and TRBJ1-3; the D is unclear. Germline values: CDR1 SGHRS, CDR2 YFSETQ. The CDR3 contains 14 residues. Trimming pared 1 base from V and 8 bases from J, leaving 13 bases between. The CDR3 sequence is CASSLTDVGDTIYF. The DNA for the CDR3 is TGCGCCAGCAGCTTGACAGATGTCGGGGACACCATATATTTT.

V is TRBV6-5 and J is TRBJ1-1, with D tentatively TRBD1 (6 bases). CDR3 size: 16 residues. CDR1 is MNHEY and CDR2 is SVGAGI in the germline V gene. V was cut by 2 bases and J by 0 bases, with 13 bases left in between. The CDR3 here is CASSYLPGALNTEAFF. DNA of the CDR3: TGTGCCAGCAGTTACCTACCGGGGGCCTTGAACACTGAAGCTTTCTTT.

This rearrangement joins TRBV15 to TRBJ2-3; D ambiguous. V lost 1 base, J lost 6 bases, and 14 bases lay in between. This CDR3 has 15 residues. Germline assignment: CDR1 LNHNV and CDR2 YYDKDF (reference sequence). The CDR3 coding sequence is TGTGCCACCAGCAGAGCTGGCTACCTAGGGGATACGCAGTATTTT. As protein: CATSRAGYLGDTQYF.

The V gene is TRBV3-1 (or the pseudogene TRBV3-2), the J gene TRBJ2-5; 9 bases fit TRBD2. Germline V gene lookup returns CDR1 LGHDT and CDR2 YNNKEL (reference sequence). V lost 2 bases and J lost 5; bases outside the gene matches: 15. This CDR3 is 18 amino acids long. CDR3 sequence: CASSQPRGLSGRRETQYF. Here the CDR3 DNA reads TGTGCCAGCAGCCAACCCCGGGGCCTTAGCGGGAGACGTGAGACCCAGTACTTC.

This chain connects TRBV24-1 to TRBJ2-1; 12 bases fit TRBD2. CDR1 and CDR2 (germline): KGHDR, SFDVKD. The CDR3 runs to 16 residues. V was clipped by 3 bases and J by 7 bases; unmatched bases: 6. CDR3 nucleotide sequence: TGTGCCACCAGTGATAAGACTAGCGGGAGATGGAATGAGCAGTTCTTC. It translates to CATSDKTSGRWNEQFF.

The V and J genes are TRBV3-1 (or the pseudogene TRBV3-2) and TRBJ1-1; TRBD1 agrees at 10 bases. The CDR3 spans 14 residues. The germline CDR1 and CDR2 sequences are LGHDT and YNNKEL (reference sequence). V lost 4 bases, J lost 7 bases, and 6 bases stayed unmatched. CDR3 residues: CASSRDRGLGEAFF. The CDR3, as DNA: TGTGCCAGCAGCCGAGACAGGGGGCTCGGTGAAGCTTTCTTT.

The rearrangement links TRBV29-1 to TRBJ2-7, with a weak D call TRBD1 (6 bases). Germline V gene lookup returns CDR1 SQVTM and CDR2 ANQGSEA. The germline V and J ends were trimmed by 5 bases and 2 bases, with 16 bases remaining between them. The CDR3 spans 14 residues. The CDR3 bases are TGCAGCGTTATCTTCGGCAGGGGTGCCTACGAGCAGTACTTC. Amino acids: CSVIFGRGAYEQYF.

V and J are TRBV9 and TRBJ2-5; 8 bases map to TRBD2. The germline V gene has CDR1 SGDLS and CDR2 YYNGEE. The CDR3 is 16 amino acids. V trimming: 2 bases; J trimming: 4 bases; junction bases outside the gene matches: 10. For the CDR3, the DNA is TGTGCCAGCAGCGTTAATAGCGGGACCCCGCTAGAGACCCAGTACTTC. Translation: CASSVNSGTPLETQYF.

The V call is TRBV4-2, the J call TRBJ2-7; 7 nucleotides align to TRBD1. Losses at the gene ends were 1 base for V and 5 bases for J; bases not matched to a gene: 8. There are 15 residues in the CDR3. Germline V gene data show CDR1 as LGHNA and CDR2 as YNFKEQ. CDR3 sequence (DNA): TGTGCCAGCAGCCAAGGACAGGGAGAATTCGACGAGCAGTACTTC. As protein: CASSQGQGEFDEQYF.

The chain has TRBV5-4 and TRBJ2-7; tentative D call: TRBD1 (6 bases). Trimming shortened V by 0 bases and J by 1 base, and 14 bases separated the two germline ends. The CDR3 consists of 16 residues. Germline-derived CDR1 and CDR2 are SGHNT and YYREEE (reference sequence). The CDR3 spells CASSLGAGTLSYEQYF. The DNA of the CDR3 is TGTGCCAGCAGCTTGGGGGCCGGGACACTTTCCTACGAGCAGTACTTC.

J is TRBJ1-2 and V is TRBV9; unclear D gene. Germline V gene data show CDR1 as SGDLS and CDR2 as YYNGEE. Trimming cost V 0 bases and J 2 bases, with 11 bases left between them. CDR3 length: 15 amino acids. CDR3 residues: CASSVDVQANYGYTF. CDR3 DNA: TGTGCCAGCAGCGTAGATGTACAAGCGAACTATGGCTACACCTTC.

The DNA for the CDR3 is TGTGCCAGTTCCGACGACAGGCAGTATAATTCACCCCTCCACTTT. Translating it yields CASSDDRQYNSPLHF. V and J are TRBV19 and TRBJ1-6; D might be TRBD1 (6 bases). Trimming took 8 bases from V and 4 from J, leaving 15 bases between them. The length of the CDR3 is 15 residues. The V gene's germline CDR1 is LNHDA and CDR2 SQIVND (reference sequence).

The CDR3 here is CASSQDGILGRRQYF. The CDR3 DNA reads as TGCGCCAGCAGCCAAGATGGCATACTAGGTCGGAGGCAGTACTTC. The J gene is TRBJ2-7, the V gene TRBV4-1; tentatively, D is TRBD2 (5 bases). Germline CDR1 reads MGHRA; CDR2 reads YSYEKL. The length of the CDR3 is 15 residues. The ends were cut back, 0 bases at V and 9 bases at J, with 18 bases in the middle.

The V gene is TRBV28, the J gene TRBJ2-3; D is uncertain. V lost 3 bases and J lost 1, with 8 bases in between. This CDR3 has 14 amino acids. The germline CDR1 and CDR2 sequences are MDHEN and SYDVKM. The CDR3: CASSFVPRTDTQYF. DNA for the CDR3: TGTGCCAGCAGTTTTGTCCCCCGCACAGATACGCAGTATTTT.

The chain recombines TRBV2 with TRBJ2-3; 11 bases agree with TRBD1. The CDR3 covers 15 residues. The germline V gene has CDR1 SNHLY and CDR2 FYNNEI. The V and J ends lost 8 bases and 2 bases, in that order; junction bases with no gene match: 6. CDR3 in amino acids: CASWGQGVPTDTQYF. CDR3 bases: TGTGCCAGCTGGGGACAGGGGGTCCCCACAGATACGCAGTATTTT.

This clone occurred once. V and J are TRBV3-1 (or the pseudogene TRBV3-2) and TRBJ1-3; D possibly corresponds to TRBD1 (6 bases). Germline V lookup: CDR1 LGHDT, CDR2 YNNKEL (reference sequence). The CDR3 totals 15 residues. With 1 base removed from V and 3 bases from J, the gap between germline ends came to 10 bases. In DNA form, the CDR3 reads TGTGCCAGCAGCCAAGGAACAGGGTATGGAAACACCATATATTTT. This codes for CASSQGTGYGNTIYF.